This TCR beta chain was obtained from a study of beta chain features in type 1 diabetes. Looked up from germline, CDR1 is SGHDT and CDR2 is YYEEEE. Between the trimmed V and J ends, which lost 1 base and 4 bases, there was a span of 16 bases. CDR3 length equals 16 residues. Study outcomes and limitations: In cDNA sequencing, cells with high TCR expression could be over-represented. Shorter TCRB CDR3s, moderately but significantly so, marked every one of the four CD4+ subsets in Type 1 diabetes patients.

TCRB transcripts that were expressed got sequenced, as all of the isolated RNA had been reverse transcribed. Clones were read by immunoSEQ multiplex PCR, and TCRdb kept only the in-frame ones, dropping some. The sample has some 70,000 clones, 45% to 50% seen once. As concerns this clone: Its antigen is not known.

This clonotype originated in a man aged 30-40 years with type 1 diabetes. This sequence joins TRBV5-6 and TRBJ2-3; TRBD2 might be the D (5 bases). The specimen was central memory CD4+ T cells from blood. The CDR3 DNA follows: TGTGCCAGCAGCTTGCCTTCCTCCTACGGGGCAGATACGCAGTATTTT. Its protein is CASSLPSSYGADTQYF.